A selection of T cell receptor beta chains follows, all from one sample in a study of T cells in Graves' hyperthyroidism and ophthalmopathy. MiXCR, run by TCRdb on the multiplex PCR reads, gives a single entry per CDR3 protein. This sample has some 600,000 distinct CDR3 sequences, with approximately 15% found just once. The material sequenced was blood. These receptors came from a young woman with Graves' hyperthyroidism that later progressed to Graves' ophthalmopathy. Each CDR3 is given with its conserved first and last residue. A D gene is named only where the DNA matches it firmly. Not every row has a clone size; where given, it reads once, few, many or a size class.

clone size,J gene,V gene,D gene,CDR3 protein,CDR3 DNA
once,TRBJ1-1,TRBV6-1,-,CASNQGWGTEAFF,TGTGCCAGCAACCAGGGGTGGGGCACTGAAGCTTTCTTT
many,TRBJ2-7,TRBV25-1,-,CASSGGDSRIPYEQYF,TGTGCCAGCAGTGGAGGAGATTCTCGAATCCCCTACGAGCAGTACTTC
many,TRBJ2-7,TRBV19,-,CASSPSRATYEQYF,TGTGCCAGTAGTCCCAGCAGGGCCACCTACGAGCAGTACTTC
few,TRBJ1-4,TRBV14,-,CASSQSVEDYEKLFF,TGTGCCAGCAGCCAATCGGTGGAGGACTATGAAAAACTGTTTTTT
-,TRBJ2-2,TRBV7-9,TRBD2,CASSLTSGRSTGELFF,TGTGCCAGCAGCTTGACTAGCGGGAGGAGTACCGGGGAGCTGTTTTTT
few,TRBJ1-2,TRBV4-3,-,CASSQVTGGGYGYTF,TGCGCCAGCAGCCAAGTCACGGGGGGAGGTTATGGCTACACCTTC
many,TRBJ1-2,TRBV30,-,CAWSVQDTLGYTF,TGTGCCTGGAGTGTACAGGACACTTTAGGCTACACCTTC
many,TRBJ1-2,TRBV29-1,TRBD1,CSVEGRGVYGYTF,TGCAGCGTTGAGGGCAGGGGGGTCTATGGCTACACCTTC
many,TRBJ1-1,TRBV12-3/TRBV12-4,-,CASSFGATEAFF,TGTGCCAGCAGTTTCGGGGCCACTGAAGCTTTCTTT
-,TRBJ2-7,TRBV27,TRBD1,CASSRDRHYEQYF,TGTGCCAGCAGCCGGGACAGGCACTACGAGCAGTACTTC
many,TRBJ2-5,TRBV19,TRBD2,CSSGTTQETQYF,TGTTCCTCCGGGACTACTCAAGAGACCCAGTACTTC
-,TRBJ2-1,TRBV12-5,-,CASGLSVPEQFF,TGTGCTAGTGGTTTGTCGGTCCCTGAGCAGTTCTTC
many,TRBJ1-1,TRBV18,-,CASSPPQGKSEAFF,TGTGCCAGCTCACCACCGCAGGGAAAGTCTGAAGCTTTCTTT
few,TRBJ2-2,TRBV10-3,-,CAISGTWGTGELFF,TGTGCCATCAGCGGGACATGGGGAACCGGGGAGCTGTTTTTT
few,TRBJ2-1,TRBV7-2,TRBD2,CASSSPQGGLAVNEQFF,TGTGCCAGCAGCTCACCCCAGGGGGGACTAGCGGTAAATGAGCAGTTCTTC
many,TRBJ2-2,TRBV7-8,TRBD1,CASSSHRDRGPTGELFF,TGTGCCAGCAGCTCTCACCGGGACAGGGGCCCCACCGGGGAGCTGTTTTTT
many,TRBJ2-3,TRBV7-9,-,CASPRGGGSSTDTQYF,TGTGCCAGCCCACGGGGAGGGGGATCGAGCACAGATACGCAGTATTTT
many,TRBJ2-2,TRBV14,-,CASSRSANTGELFF,TGTGCCAGCAGCCGGTCGGCGAACACCGGGGAGCTGTTTTTT
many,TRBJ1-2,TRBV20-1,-,CSLTPGGSNGYTF,TGCAGTCTAACGCCTGGGGGAAGTAATGGCTACACCTTC
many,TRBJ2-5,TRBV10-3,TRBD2,CATLSGSQETQYF,TGTGCCACCCTTAGCGGGAGTCAAGAGACCCAGTACTTC
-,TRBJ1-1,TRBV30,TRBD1,CAWSVGGTGGTEAFF,TGTGCCTGGAGTGTTGGTGGGACAGGGGGCACTGAAGCTTTCTTT
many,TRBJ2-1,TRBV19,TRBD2,CASSMRGVGGGGEQFF,TGTGCCAGTAGTATGCGCGGGGTTGGGGGGGGTGGTGAGCAGTTCTTC
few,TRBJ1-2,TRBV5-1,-,CASSLDSQGVLRDYGYTF,TGCGCCAGCAGCTTGGATTCCCAGGGAGTACTGCGTGACTATGGCTACACCTTC
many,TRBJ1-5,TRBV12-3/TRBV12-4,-,CASSLAWSGLVSQPQHF,TGTGCCAGCAGTTTAGCGTGGTCAGGGTTAGTTAGTCAGCCCCAGCATTTT
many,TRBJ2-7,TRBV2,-,CASQSQRSSYEQYF,TGTGCCAGCCAGTCTCAGAGGAGCTCCTACGAGCAGTACTTC
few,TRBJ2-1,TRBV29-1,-,CSGLRGYNEQFF,TGCAGCGGGCTCCGGGGCTACAATGAGCAGTTCTTC
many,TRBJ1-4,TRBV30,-,CAWKRGLEKLFF,TGTGCCTGGAAGAGGGGTCTTGAAAAACTGTTTTTT
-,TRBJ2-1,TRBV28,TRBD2,CASRVAGGRDEQFF,TGTGCCAGCAGGGTAGCGGGAGGGCGAGATGAGCAGTTCTTC